The clone carrying this T cell receptor (beta chain) has more than one count but fewer than ten. The time point was: newly diagnosed GD, antithyroid drugs for less than 3 months. The TCR library was prepared using RNA isolated from PBMCs. Arm-PCR of CDR3 regions with iRepertoire HTBI primers generated TCR beta libraries. TCRdb called the multiplex PCR reads again in MiXCR, with one record for every CDR3 protein. The sample lists 300,000 to 400,000 distinct CDR3 sequences; approximately 15% were seen once. The data belong to a study of regulatory T cells in long-lasting Graves disease. The same sample was also studied in work on T cells in Graves' hyperthyroidism and ophthalmopathy. That paper states: If no ophthalmopathy progression occurred within 18 months, Graves' hyperthyroidism was stable.

This clonotype originated in a man aged 40-49 years with Graves disease. Sequenced material: peripheral blood mononuclear cells (PBMCs), taken at new diagnosis, from a patient treated with antithyroid drugs.

The CDR3 region has the DNA TGCAGCGTTGCCGCCCCAGGGGCTGGGGCGAACACTGAAGCTTTCTTT. It yields the protein CSVAAPGAGANTEAFF. V usage is TRBV29-1 and J usage is TRBJ1-1; possibly TRBD1 for D (6 bases). This CDR3 is built from 16 residues. Looked up from germline, CDR1 is SQVTM and CDR2 is ANQGSEA. The V gene lost 4 bases and the J gene lost 1 base, with 19 bases spanning the gap. The complete variable domain, with remaining parts taken from reference TRBV29-1 and TRBJ1-1, reads SAVISQKPSRDICQRGTSLTIQCQVDSQVTMMFWYRQQPGQSLTLIATANQGSEATYESGFVIDKFPISRPNLTFSTLTVSNMSPEDSSIYLCSVAAPGAGANTEAFFGQGTRLTVV.